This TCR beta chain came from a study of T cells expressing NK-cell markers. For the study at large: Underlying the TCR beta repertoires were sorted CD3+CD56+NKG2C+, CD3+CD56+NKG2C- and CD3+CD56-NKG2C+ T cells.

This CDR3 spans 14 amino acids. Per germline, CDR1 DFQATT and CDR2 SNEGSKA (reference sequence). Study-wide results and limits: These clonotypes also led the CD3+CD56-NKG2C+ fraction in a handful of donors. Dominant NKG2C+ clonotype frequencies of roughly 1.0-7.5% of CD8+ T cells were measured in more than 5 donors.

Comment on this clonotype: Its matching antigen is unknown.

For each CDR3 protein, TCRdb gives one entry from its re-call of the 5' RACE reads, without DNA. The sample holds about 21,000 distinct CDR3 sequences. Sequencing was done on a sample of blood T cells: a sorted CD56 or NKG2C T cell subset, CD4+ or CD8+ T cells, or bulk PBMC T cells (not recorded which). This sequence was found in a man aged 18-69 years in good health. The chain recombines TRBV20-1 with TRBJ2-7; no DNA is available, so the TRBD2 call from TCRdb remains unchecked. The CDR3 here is CSASLARSSYEQYF.